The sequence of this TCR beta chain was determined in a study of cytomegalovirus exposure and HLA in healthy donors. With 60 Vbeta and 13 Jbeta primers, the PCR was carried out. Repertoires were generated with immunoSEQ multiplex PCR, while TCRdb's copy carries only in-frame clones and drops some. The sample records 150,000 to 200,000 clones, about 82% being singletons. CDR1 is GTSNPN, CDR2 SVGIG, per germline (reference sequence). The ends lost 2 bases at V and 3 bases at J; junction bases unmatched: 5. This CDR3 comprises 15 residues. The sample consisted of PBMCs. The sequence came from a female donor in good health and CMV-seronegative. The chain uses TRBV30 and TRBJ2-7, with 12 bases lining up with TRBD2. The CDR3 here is CAWSSGLAGRYEQYF. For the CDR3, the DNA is TGTGCCTGGAGTTCGGGACTAGCGGGTCGCTACGAGCAGTACTTC.